This T cell receptor (beta chain) was profiled in a study of T cell repertoires in cytomegalovirus infection (dated by TCRdb to about 2019). Background for the entire study: Donor HLA type was relevant to the analysis, as public TCR beta signatures indicated carriage of CMV infection together with the matching HLA type.

Taken from cysteine to phenylalanine, the CDR3 has 13 residues. The read is trimmed to its CDR3 DNA, 39 bases read in frame from base 1. Trimming at the junction amounts to 6 bases on V and 4 bases on J, and the germline ends lie 12 bases apart. From a lookup of the germline V gene, CDR1 and CDR2 are MNHEY and SVGEGT. Sequencing instrument: Illumina HiSeq 1500. TCRdb redid the processing of the public reads, applying fastp at Q25 and MiXCR, and retained in-frame beta chains. When rows share a CDR3 protein, they turn into one entry using the most common DNA and genes. This sample has about 230,000 distinct CDR3 sequences in its table, and roughly 22% of those were observed once. The ten largest clones add up to roughly 18% of the sample. Paper-wide results and their limitations: Carriers of CMV infection plus the relevant HLA type were discriminated by the cumulative frequency of public TCR beta family members in the study cohort and in an independent approximately 350-donor cohort. In the ex vivo response, HLA-C-restricted CMV-specific TCR beta clonotypes were dominant, and in two of eight donors the single most frequent clonotype came from this HLA-C-restricted group.

A note on this clonotype: This receptor's antigen is unknown. No qualities accompany the bases; no much larger clone lies one base away.

The chain is assembled from TRBV6-2 or TRBV6-3 and TRBJ1-2, and the D gene may be TRBD1, 6 bases matching. This sequence originates from a human donor in good health (CMV status not recorded). Some clones in this sample may be carry-over from other donors' samples. The sample consisted of CD8+ T cells from PBMCs. Read as DNA, the sequence is TGTGCCAGCAGCCCGGACAGATCCTATGGCTACACCTTC. It translates to CASSPDRSYGYTF.